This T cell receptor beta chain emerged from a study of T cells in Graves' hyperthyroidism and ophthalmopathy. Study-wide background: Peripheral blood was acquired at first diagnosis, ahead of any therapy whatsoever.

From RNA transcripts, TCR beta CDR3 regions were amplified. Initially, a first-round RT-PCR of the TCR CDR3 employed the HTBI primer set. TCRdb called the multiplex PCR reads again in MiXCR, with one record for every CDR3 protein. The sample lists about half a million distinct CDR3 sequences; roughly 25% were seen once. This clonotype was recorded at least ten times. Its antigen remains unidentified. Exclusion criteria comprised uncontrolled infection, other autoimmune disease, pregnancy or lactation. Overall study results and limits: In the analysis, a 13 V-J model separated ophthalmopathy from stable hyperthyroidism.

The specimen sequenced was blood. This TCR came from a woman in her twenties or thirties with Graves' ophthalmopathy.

CDR3 amino acids: CSAPVAGQLIYGYTF. The CDR3 DNA is TGCAGTGCCCCCGTCGCCGGGCAGCTTATTTATGGCTACACCTTC. This chain joins TRBV20-1 and TRBJ1-2; D not certain. V was shortened by 6 bases and J by 5 bases, with 22 bases between the two germline ends. This CDR3 has 15 residues. Germline lookup yields CDR1 DFQATT and CDR2 SNEGSKA (reference sequence).